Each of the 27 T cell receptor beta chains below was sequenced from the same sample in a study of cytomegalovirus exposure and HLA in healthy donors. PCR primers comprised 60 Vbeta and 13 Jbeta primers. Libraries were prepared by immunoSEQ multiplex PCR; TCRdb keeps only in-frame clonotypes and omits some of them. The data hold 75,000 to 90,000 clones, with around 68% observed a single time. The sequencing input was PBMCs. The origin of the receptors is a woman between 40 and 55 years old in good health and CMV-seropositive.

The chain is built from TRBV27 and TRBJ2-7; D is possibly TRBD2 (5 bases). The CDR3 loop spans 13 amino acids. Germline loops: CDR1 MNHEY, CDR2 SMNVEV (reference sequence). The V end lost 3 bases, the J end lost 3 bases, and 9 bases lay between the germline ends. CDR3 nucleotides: TGTGCCAGCAGTTTCGGGGTTTACTACGAGCAGTACTTC. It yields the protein CASSFGVYYEQYF.

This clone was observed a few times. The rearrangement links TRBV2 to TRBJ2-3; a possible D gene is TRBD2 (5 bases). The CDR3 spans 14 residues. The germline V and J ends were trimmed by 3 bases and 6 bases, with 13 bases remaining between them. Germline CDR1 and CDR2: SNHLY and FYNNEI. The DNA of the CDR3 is TGTGCCAGCAGTGAGTTGGTGGGAGTGGATACGCAGTATTTT. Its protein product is CASSELVGVDTQYF.

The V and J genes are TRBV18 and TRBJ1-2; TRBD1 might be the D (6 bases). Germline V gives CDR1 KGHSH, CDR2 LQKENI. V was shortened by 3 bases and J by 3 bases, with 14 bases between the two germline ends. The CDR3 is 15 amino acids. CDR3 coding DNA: TGTGCCAGCTCACCGGAACAGGGAATCCACTATGGCTACACCTTC. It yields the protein CASSPEQGIHYGYTF. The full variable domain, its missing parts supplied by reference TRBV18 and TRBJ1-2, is NAGVMQNPRHLVRRRGQEARLRCSPMKGHSHVYWYRQLPEEGLKFMVYLQKENIIDESGMPKERFSAEFPKEGPSILRIQQVVRGDSAAYFCASSPEQGIHYGYTFGSGTRLTVV.

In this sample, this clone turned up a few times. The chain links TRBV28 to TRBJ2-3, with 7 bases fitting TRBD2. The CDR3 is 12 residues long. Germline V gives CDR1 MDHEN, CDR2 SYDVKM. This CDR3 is CATGGVADTQYF. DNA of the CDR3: TGTGCGACTGGGGGGGTGGCAGATACGCAGTATTTT. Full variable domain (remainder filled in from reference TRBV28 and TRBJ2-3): DVKVTQSSRYLVKRTGEKVFLECVQDMDHENMFWYRQDPGLGLRLIYFSYDVKMKEKGDIPEGYSVSREKKERFSLILESASTNQTSMYLCATGGVADTQYFGPGTRLTVL.

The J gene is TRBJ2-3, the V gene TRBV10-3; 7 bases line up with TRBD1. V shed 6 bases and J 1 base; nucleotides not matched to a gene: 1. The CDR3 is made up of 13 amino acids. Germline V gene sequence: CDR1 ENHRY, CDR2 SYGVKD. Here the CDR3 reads CAIRGTGTDTQYF. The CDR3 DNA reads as TGTGCCATCAGAGGGACAGGCACAGATACGCAGTATTTT.

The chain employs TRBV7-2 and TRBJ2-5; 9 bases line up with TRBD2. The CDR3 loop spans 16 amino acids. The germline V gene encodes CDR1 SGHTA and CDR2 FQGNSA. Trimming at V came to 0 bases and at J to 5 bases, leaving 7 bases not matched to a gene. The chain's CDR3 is CASSLARASGTETQYF. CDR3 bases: TGTGCCAGCAGCTTAGCTCGGGCTAGCGGGACTGAGACCCAGTACTTC.

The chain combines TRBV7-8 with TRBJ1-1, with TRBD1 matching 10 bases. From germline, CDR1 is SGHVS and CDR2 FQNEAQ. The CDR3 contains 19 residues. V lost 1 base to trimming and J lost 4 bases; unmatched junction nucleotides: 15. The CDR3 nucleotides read TGTGCCAGCAGCTTAGGGACAGGGGGATGGGGAGGGGAACCCACTGAAGCTTTCTTT. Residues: CASSLGTGGWGGEPTEAFF.

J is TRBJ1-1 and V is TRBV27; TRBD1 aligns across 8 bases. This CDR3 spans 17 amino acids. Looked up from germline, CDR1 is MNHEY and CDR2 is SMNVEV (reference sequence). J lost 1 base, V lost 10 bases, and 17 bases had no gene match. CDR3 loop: CAIPLKGQASENTEAFF. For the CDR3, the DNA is TGTGCCATTCCTTTAAAGGGACAGGCATCCGAGAACACTGAAGCTTTCTTT.

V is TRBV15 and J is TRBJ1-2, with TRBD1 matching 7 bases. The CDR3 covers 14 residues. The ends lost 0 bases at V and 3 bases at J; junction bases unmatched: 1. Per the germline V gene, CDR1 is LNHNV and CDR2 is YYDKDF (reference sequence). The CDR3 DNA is TGTGCCACCAGCAGAGATACAGGGGACTATGGCTACACCTTC. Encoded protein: CATSRDTGDYGYTF.

The CDR3 here is CASSLAAGANVLTF. The CDR3 coding sequence is TGCGCCAGCAGCTTAGCCGCTGGGGCCAACGTCCTGACTTTC. This chain joins TRBV5-1 and TRBJ2-6; D remains ambiguous. V was trimmed by 2 bases and J by 2 bases, leaving 5 bases between them. Germline V lookup: CDR1 SGHRS, CDR2 YFSETQ. The length of the CDR3 is 14 residues.

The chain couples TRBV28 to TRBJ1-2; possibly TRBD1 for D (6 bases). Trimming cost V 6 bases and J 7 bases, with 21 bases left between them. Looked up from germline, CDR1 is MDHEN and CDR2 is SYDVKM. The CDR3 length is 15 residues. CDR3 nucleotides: TGTGCCAGCAGGGCTATTGGAGGGGGGGCAAGTGGCTACACCTTC. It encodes CASRAIGGGASGYTF.

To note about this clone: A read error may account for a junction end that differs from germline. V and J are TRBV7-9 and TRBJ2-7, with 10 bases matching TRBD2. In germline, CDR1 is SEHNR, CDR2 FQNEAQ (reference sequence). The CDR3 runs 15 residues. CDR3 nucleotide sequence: TGTGCCAGCAGCCCTTCTAGCGGGAGTCCCTACGGGCAGTACTTC. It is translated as CASSPSSGSPYGQYF.

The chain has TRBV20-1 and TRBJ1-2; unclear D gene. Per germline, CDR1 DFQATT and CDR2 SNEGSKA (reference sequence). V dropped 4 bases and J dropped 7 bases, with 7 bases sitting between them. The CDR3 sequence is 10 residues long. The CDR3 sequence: CSATGGGYTF. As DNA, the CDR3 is TGCAGTGCTACAGGAGGTGGCTACACCTTC.

CDR3: CASSLSGQDYGYTF. The DNA of the CDR3 is TGTGCCAGCAGTTTATCCGGCCAGGACTATGGCTACACCTTC. This chain links TRBV28 with TRBJ1-2; D ambiguous. V was shortened by 1 base and J by 3 bases, with 9 bases between the two germline ends. The CDR3 length is 14 residues. Germline V CDR1 and CDR2: MDHEN, SYDVKM.

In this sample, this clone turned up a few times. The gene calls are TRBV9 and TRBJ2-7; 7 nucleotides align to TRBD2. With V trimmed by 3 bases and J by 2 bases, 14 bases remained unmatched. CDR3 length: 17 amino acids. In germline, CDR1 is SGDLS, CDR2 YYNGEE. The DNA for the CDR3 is TGTGCCAGCAGCGCCCGGCCCGGAGCGGGGCCAACCTACGAGCAGTACTTC. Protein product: CASSARPGAGPTYEQYF.

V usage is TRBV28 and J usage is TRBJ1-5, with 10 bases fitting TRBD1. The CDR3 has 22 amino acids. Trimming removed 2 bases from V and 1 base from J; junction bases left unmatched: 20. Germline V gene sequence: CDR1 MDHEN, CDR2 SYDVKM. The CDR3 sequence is CASSLLTKTGTGVEKSNQPQHF. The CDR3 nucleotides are TGTGCCAGCAGTTTACTCACTAAGACCGGGACAGGGGTTGAGAAGAGCAATCAGCCCCAGCATTTT.

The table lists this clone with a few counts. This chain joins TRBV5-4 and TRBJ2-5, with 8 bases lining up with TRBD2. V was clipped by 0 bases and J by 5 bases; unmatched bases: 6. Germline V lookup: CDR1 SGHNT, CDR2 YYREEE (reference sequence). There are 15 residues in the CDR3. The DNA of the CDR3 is TGTGCCAGCAGCTTGGCGGGAGGGGTCGCGGAGACCCAGTACTTC. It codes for CASSLAGGVAETQYF.

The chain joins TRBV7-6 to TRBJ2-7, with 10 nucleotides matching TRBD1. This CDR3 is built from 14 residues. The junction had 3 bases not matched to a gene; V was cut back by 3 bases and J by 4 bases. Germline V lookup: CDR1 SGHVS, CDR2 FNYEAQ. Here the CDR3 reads CASSLGQGFYEQYF. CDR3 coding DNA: TGTGCCAGCAGCTTGGGACAGGGGTTTTACGAGCAGTACTTC.

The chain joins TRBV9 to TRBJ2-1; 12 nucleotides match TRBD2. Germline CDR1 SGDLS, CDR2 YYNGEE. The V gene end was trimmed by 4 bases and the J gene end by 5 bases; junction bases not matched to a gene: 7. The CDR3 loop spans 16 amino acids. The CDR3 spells CASSPWTSGTHNEQFF. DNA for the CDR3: TGTGCCAGCAGCCCTTGGACTAGCGGGACCCACAATGAGCAGTTCTTC.

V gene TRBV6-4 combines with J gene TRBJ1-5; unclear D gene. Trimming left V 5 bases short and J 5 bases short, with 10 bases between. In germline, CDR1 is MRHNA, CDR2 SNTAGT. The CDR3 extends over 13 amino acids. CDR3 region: CASSLTRDQPQHF. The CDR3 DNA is TGTGCCAGCAGTCTTACGCGGGATCAGCCCCAGCATTTT.

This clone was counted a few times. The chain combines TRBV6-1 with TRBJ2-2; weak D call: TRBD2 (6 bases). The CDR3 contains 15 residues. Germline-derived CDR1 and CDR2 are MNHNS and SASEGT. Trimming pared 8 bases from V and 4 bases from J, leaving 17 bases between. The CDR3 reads CASGGVGGSTGELFF. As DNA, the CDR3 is TGTGCCAGCGGCGGGGTGGGAGGAAGCACCGGGGAGCTGTTTTTT.

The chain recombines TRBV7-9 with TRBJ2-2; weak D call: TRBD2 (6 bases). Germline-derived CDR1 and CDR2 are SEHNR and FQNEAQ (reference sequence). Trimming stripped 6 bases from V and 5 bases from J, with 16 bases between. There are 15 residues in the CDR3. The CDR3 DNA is TGTGCCAGCAGTGCGGTACGGGGGAGGACCGGGGAGCTGTTTTTT. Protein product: CASSAVRGRTGELFF.

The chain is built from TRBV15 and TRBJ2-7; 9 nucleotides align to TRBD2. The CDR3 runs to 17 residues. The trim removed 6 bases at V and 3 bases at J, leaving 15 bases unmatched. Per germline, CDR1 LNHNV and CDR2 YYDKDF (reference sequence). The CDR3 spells CATRLRREGLKDYEQYF. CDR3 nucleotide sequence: TGTGCCACCAGACTGCGGCGGGAGGGCCTAAAGGACTACGAGCAGTACTTC.

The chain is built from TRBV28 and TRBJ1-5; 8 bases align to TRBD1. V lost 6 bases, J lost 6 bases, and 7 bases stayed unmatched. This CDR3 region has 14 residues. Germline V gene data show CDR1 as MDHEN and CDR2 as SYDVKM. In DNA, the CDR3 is TGTGCCAGCAGCCAGACAGGGGACGTTCAGCCCCAGCATTTT. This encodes CASSQTGDVQPQHF.

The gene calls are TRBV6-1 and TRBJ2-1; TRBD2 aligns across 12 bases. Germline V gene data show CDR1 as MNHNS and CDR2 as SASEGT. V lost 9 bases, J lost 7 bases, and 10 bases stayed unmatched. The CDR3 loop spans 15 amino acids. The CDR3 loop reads CASEPLAGGLNEQFF. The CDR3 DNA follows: TGTGCCAGTGAACCTCTAGCGGGAGGGCTAAATGAGCAGTTCTTC.

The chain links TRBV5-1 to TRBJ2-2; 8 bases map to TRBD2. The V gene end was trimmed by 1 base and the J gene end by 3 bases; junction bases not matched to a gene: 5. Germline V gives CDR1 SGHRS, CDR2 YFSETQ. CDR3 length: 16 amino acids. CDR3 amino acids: CASSLNSGMDTGELFF. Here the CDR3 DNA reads TGCGCCAGCAGCTTGAATAGCGGGATGGACACCGGGGAGCTGTTTTTT.

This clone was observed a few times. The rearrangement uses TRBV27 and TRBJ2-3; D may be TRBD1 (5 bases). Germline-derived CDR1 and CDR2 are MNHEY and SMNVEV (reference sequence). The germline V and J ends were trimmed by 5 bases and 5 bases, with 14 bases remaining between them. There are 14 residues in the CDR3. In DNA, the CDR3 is TGTGCCAGCAGTGTCAACCAGGGCGAAGATACGCAGTATTTT. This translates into CASSVNQGEDTQYF.